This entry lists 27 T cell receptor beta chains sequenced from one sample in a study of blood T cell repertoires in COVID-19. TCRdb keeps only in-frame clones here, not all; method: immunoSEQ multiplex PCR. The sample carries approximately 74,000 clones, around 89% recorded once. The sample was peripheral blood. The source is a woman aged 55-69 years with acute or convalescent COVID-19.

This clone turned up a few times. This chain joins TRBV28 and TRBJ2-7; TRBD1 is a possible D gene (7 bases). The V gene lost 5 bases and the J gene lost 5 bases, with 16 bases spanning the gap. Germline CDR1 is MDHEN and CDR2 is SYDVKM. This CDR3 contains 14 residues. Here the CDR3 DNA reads TGTGCCAGCAGTCAGGGGGGAAAACTACACGAGCAGTACGTC. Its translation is CASSQGGKLHEQYV.

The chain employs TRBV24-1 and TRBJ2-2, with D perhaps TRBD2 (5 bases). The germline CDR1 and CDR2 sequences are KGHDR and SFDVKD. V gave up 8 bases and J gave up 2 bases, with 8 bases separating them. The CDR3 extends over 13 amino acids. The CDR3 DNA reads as TGTGCCACCAACGGGGTTAACACCGGGGAGCTGTTTTTT. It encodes CATNGVNTGELFF.

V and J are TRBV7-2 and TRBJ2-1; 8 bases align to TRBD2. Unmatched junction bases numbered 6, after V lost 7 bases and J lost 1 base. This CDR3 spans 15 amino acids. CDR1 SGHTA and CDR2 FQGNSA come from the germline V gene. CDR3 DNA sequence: TGTGCCAGCACCCGTGGGACTAGTTCCTACAATGAGCAGTTCTTC. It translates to CASTRGTSSYNEQFF.

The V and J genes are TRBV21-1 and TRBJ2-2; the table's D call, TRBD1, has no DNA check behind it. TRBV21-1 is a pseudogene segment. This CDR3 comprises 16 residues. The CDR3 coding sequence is TGTGCCAGCACCAAGGAGGACAGGGACAACACCGGGGAGCTGTTTTTT. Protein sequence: CASTKEDRDNTGELFF.

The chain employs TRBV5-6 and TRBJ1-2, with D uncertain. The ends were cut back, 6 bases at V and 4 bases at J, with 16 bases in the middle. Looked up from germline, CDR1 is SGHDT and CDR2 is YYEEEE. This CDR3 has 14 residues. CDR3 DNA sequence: TGTGCCAGCACCCCCCTCCTGGAGACCTATGGCTACACCTTC. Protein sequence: CASTPLLETYGYTF. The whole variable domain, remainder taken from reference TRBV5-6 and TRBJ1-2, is DAGVTQSPTHLIKTRGQQVTLRCSPKSGHDTVSWYQQALGQGPQFIFQYYEEEERQRGNFPDRFSGHQFPNYSSELNVNALLLGDSALYLCASTPLLETYGYTFGSGTRLTVV.

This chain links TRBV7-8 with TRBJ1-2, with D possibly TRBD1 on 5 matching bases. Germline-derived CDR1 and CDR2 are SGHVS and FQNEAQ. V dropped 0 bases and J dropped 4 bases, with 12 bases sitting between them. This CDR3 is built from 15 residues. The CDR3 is CASSLAPAGSYGYTF. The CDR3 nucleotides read TGTGCCAGCAGCTTAGCACCGGCAGGGTCCTATGGCTACACCTTC.

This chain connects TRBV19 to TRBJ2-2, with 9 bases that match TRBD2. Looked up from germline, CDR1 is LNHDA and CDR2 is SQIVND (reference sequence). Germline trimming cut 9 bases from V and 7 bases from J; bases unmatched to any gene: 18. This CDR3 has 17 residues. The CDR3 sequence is CASHTRLAGTRHGELFF. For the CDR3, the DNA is TGTGCCAGCCATACCCGGCTAGCGGGAACTCGACACGGGGAGCTGTTTTTT.

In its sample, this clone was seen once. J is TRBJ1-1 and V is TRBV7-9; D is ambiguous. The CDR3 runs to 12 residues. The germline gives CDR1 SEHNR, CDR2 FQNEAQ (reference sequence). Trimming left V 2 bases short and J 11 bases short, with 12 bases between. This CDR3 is CASSLKEMRAFF. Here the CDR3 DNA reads TGTGCCAGCAGCTTAAAGGAAATGAGGGCTTTCTTT.

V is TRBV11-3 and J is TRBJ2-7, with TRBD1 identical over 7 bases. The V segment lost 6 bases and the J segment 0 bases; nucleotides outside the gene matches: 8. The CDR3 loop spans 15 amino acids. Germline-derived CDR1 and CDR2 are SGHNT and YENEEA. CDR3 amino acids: CASRPDRASSYEQYV. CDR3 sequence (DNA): TGTGCCAGCAGACCAGACAGGGCCAGCTCCTACGAGCAGTACGTC.

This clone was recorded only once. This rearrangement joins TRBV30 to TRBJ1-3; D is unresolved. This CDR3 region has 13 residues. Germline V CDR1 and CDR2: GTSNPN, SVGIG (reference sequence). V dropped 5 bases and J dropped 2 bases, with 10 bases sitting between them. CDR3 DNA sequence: TGTGCCTGGGGTAGACAAGCTGGAAACACCATATATTTT. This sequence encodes CAWGRQAGNTIYF.

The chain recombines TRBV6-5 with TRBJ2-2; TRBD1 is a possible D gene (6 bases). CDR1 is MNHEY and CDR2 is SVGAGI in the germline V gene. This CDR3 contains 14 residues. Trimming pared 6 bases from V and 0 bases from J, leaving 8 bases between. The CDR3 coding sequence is TGTGCCAGCAGGACAGGTCCGAACACCGGGGAGCTGTTTTTT. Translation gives CASRTGPNTGELFF.

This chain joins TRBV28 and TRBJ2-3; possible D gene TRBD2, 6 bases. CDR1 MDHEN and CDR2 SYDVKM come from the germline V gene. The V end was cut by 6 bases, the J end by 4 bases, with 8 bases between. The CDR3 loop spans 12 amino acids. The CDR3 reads CASSTGADTQYF. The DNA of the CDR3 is TGTGCCAGCAGCACGGGAGCAGATACGCAGTATTTT.

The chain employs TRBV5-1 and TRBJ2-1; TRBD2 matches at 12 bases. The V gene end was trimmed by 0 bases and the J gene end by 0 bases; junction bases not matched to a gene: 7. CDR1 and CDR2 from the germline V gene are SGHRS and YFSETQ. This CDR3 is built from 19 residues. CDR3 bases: TGCGCCAGCAGCTTGGCAGGGACTAGCGGGTTTAGCTCCTACAATGAGCAGTTCTTC. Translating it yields CASSLAGTSGFSSYNEQFF.

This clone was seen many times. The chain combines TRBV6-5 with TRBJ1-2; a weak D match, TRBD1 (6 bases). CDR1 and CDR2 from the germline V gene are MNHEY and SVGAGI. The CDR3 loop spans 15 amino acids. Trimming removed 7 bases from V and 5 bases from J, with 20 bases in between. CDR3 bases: TGTGCCAGCAATAGACTACAGGGCGCGATATATGGCTACACCTTC. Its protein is CASNRLQGAIYGYTF.

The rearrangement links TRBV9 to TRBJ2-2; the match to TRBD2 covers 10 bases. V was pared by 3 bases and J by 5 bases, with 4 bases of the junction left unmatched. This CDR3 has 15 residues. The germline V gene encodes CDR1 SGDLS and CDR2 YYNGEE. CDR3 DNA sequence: TGTGCCAGCAGCGCCGGGACTAGCGTAACCGGGGAGCTGTTTTTT. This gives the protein CASSAGTSVTGELFF.

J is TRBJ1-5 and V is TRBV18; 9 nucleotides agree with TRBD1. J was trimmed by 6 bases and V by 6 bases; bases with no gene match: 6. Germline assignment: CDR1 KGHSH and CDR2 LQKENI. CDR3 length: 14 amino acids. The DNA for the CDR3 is TGTGCCAGCTCCCACGGGACAGGGAGTCAGCCCCAGCATTTT. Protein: CASSHGTGSQPQHF.

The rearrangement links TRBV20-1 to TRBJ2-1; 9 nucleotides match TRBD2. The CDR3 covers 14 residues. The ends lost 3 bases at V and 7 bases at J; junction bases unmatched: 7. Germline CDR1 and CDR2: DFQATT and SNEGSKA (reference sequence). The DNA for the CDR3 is TGCAGTGCTAGTCGGTCTAGCGGGGCAAATGAGCAGTTCTTC. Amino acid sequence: CSASRSSGANEQFF.

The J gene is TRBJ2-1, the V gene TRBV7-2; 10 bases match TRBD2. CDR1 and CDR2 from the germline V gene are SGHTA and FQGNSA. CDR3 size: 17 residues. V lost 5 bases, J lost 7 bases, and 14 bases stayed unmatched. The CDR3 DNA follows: TGTGCCAGCAGCCGCCGCGGACCGGGACTAGCGAGTAATGAGCAGTTCTTC. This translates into CASSRRGPGLASNEQFF.

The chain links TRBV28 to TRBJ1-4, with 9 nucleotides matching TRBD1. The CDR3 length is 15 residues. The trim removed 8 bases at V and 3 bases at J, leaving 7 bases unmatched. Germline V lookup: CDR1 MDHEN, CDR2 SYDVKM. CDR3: CASAGRTGANEKLFF. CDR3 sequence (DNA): TGTGCCAGCGCAGGCAGGACAGGGGCTAATGAAAAACTGTTTTTT.

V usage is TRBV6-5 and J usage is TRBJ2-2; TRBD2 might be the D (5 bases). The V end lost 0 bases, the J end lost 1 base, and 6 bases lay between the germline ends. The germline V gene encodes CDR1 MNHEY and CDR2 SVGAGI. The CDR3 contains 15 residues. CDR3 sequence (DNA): TGTGCCAGCAGTTACTCGGGAGAGAACACCGGGGAGCTGTTTTTT. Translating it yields CASSYSGENTGELFF.

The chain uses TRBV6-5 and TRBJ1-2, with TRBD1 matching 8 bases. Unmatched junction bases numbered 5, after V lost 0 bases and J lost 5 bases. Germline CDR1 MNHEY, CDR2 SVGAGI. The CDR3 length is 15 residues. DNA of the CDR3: TGTGCCAGCAGTTACTCGATAGGACAGGGATATGGCTACACCTTC. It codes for CASSYSIGQGYGYTF.

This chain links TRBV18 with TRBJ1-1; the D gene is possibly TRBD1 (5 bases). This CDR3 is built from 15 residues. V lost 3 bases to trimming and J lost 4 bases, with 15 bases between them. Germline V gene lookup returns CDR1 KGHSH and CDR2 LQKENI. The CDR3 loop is CASSPRTLAGTEAFF. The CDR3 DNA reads TGTGCCAGCTCACCGCGGACATTAGCTGGCACTGAAGCTTTCTTT.

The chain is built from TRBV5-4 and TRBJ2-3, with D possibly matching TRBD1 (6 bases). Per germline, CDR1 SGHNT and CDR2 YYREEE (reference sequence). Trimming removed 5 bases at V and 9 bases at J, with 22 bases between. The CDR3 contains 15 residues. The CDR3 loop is CASSSDPGSTGTQYF. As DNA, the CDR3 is TGTGCCAGCAGTTCCGATCCGGGCTCGACAGGCACGCAGTATTTT.

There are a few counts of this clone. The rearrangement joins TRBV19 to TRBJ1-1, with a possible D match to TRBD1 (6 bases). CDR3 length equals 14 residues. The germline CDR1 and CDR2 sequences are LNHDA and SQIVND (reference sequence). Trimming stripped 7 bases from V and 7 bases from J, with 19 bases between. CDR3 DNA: TGTGCCAGTAAGGGGGGGGGTGCGTCCCTTGAAGCTTTCTTT. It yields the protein CASKGGGASLEAFF.

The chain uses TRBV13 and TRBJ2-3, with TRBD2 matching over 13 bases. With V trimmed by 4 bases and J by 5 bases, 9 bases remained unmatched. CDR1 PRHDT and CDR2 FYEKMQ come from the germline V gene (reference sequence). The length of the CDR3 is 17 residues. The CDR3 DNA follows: TGTGCCAGCAGCTCATCCGGACTAGCGGGAGTTAGAGATACGCAGTATTTT. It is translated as CASSSSGLAGVRDTQYF.

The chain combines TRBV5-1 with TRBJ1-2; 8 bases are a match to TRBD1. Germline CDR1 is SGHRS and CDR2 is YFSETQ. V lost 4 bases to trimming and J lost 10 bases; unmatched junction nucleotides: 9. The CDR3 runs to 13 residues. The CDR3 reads CASSPTPGQAYTF. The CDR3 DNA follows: TGCGCCAGCAGCCCTACACCGGGACAGGCCTACACCTTC.

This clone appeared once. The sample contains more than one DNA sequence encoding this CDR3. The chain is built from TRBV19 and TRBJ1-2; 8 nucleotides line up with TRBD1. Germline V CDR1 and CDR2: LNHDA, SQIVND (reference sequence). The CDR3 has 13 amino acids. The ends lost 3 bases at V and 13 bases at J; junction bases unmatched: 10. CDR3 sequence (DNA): TGTGCCAGTAGTATCGGGGGACAGGTGGCCTTCACCTTC. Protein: CASSIGGQVAFTF. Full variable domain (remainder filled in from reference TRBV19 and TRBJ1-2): DGGITQSPKYLFRKEGQNVTLSCEQNLNHDAMYWYRQDPGQGLRLIYYSQIVNDFQKGDIAEGYSVSREKKESFPLTVTSAQKNPTAFYLCASSIGGQVAFTFGSGTRLTVV.